This T cell receptor beta chain was retrieved from a study of Ad26.COV2.S vaccination and SARS-CoV-2 variants. As for the study in general: Dosing was one shot or two shots 56 days apart. Overall study findings and caveats: There was reportedly substantial breadth in spike-specific CD8+ and CD4+ T cell responses after vaccination. Higher spike-specific TCR breadth was found in vaccine recipients than in placebo recipients.

Data came from immunoSEQ multiplex PCR; TCRdb stores just in-frame clones and leaves some out. The sample has about 400,000 clones, 75% to 90% seen once. Note on this clone: The antigen is unknown.

Regarding treatment: over 15 received Ad26.COV2.S at low or high dose, single or two shots; 5 received placebo; per-sample allocation not given. Repertoires come from day 63 after the first vaccine or placebo injection. This receptor was taken from a person between 18 and 59 years old who received the Ad26.COV2.S COVID-19 vaccine or a placebo. The input for sequencing was peripheral blood, taken in a trial of Ad26.COV2.S vaccine versus placebo.

Here the CDR3 reads CASSLTASGTDTQYF. CDR3 DNA sequence: TGTGCCAGCAGCTTAACAGCCAGCGGGACAGATACGCAGTATTTT. V gene TRBV7-3 combines with J gene TRBJ2-3, with a weak D call TRBD2 (6 bases). The germline gives CDR1 SGHTA, CDR2 FQGTGA. V shed 0 bases and J shed 3 bases, with 10 bases lying between them. The CDR3 is 15 residues long. Using reference TRBV7-3 and TRBJ2-3 for the parts outside the CDR3, the full variable domain is GAGVSQTPSNKVTEKGKYVELRCDPISGHTALYWYRQSLGQGPEFLIYFQGTGAADDSGLPNDRFFAVRPEGSVSTLKIQRTERGDSAVYLCASSLTASGTDTQYFGPGTRLTVL.